These T cell receptor beta chains were read from a single sample in a study of cytomegalovirus exposure and HLA in healthy donors. Repertoires were generated with immunoSEQ multiplex PCR, while TCRdb's copy carries only in-frame clones and drops some. The table shows 95,000 to 150,000 clones, with approximately 84% occurring only once. Sequencing was done on a sample of PBMCs. These receptors were taken from a man aged 50 to 59 in good health and CMV-seronegative. CDR3s include the opening cysteine and the closing phenylalanine or tryptophan. The order of the fields is J gene, V gene, D gene, clone size, CDR3 DNA, CDR3 protein. A D gene is named only where the DNA matches it firmly. For some rows the clone size is stated as once, few or many, or as a class when expanded; others skip it.

>TRBJ2-2|TRBV15|TRBD1|-
TGTGCCACAGGGACAGGCTCGAACACCGGGGAGCTGTTTTTT
CATGTGSNTGELFF
>TRBJ2-1|TRBV5-6|-|-
TGTGCCAGCAGCTTGAAGAGGTGGGGGGGCGGGTCTGAGCAGTTCTTC
CASSLKRWGGGSEQFF
>TRBJ2-1|TRBV5-1|TRBD2|-
TGCGCCAGCAGCGGCGGCGGGAGCTCCTACAATGAGCAGTTCTTC
CASSGGGSSYNEQFF
>TRBJ1-2|TRBV4-3|-|-
TGCGCCAGCAGCCAAGATCGAGAGCATGCGTACGGCTACACCTTC
CASSQDREHAYGYTF
>TRBJ2-7|TRBV5-8|TRBD2|-
TGTGCCAGCAGCTTCGGGGGGTCGGGGGGCGAGCAGTACTTC
CASSFGGSGGEQYF
>TRBJ1-6|TRBV28|TRBD1|-
TGTGCCAGCAGTTCCAGGACAGGGAGGAGCGATTCACCCCTCCACTTT
CASSSRTGRSDSPLHF
>TRBJ1-2|TRBV5-6|TRBD1|-
TGTGCCAGCAGCTCGGGGGACAGTTTCTATGGCTACACCTTC
CASSSGDSFYGYTF
>TRBJ2-7|TRBV7-9|-|once
TGTGCCAGCAGCTTCGCCGGACAGAACGAGCAGTACTTC
CASSFAGQNEQYF
>TRBJ2-2|TRBV4-3|TRBD2|-
TGCGCCAGCAGCCCATCTTGGGGCGGGAGATTAACCGGGGAGCTGTTTTTT
CASSPSWGGRLTGELFF
>TRBJ2-3|TRBV25-1|-|few
TGTGCCAGCAGTTTAATGGGACTTCTCACAGATACGCAGTATTTT
CASSLMGLLTDTQYF
>TRBJ1-5|TRBV18|-|-
TGTGCCAGCTCACCAGGACTAGGGGAGCCCCAGCATTTT
CASSPGLGEPQHF
>TRBJ1-2|TRBV2|TRBD1|-
TGTGCCAGCAGTGACCTACAGGGGGGCTATGGCTACACCTTC
CASSDLQGGYGYTF
>TRBJ1-2|TRBV28|-|-
TGTGCCAGCAGCTTCGACAGGTCAGGGAGCTACACCTTC
CASSFDRSGSYTF
>TRBJ1-1|TRBV19|-|-
TGTGCCAGTAGTACCCTGACAGCCTCTACTATGAACACTGAAGCTTTCTTT
CASSTLTASTMNTEAFF
>TRBJ1-5|TRBV5-6|-|-
TGTGCCAGCAGCTTGACGGCAGGGGCCGATCAGCCCCAGCATTTT
CASSLTAGADQPQHF
>TRBJ1-3|TRBV29-1|TRBD1|-
TGCAGCGCTGGGCTAGGCAGCAGGGGGCAAGGAAACACCATATATTTT
CSAGLGSRGQGNTIYF
>TRBJ2-2|TRBV5-5|-|-
TGTGCCAGCAGCTTGGGAGGGACCGGGGAGCTGTTTTTT
CASSLGGTGELFF
>TRBJ2-7|TRBV7-9|-|-
TGTTCCAGCAGCCCGCCAGGTTACGAGCAGTACTTC
CSSSPPGYEQYF
>TRBJ1-3|TRBV5-4|TRBD1|-
TGTGCCAGCAGCCTCCGGACAGGGGGAAACACCATATATTTT
CASSLRTGGNTIYF
>TRBJ1-2|TRBV7-2|-|few
TGTGCCAGCAGCCGATCGTCCCTCAGAGGGGGGGACTATGGCTACACCTTC
CASSRSSLRGGDYGYTF
>TRBJ2-5|TRBV6-6|TRBD2|once
TGTGCCAGCAGTTACGCTCGACTAGCGGAGGAGACCCAGTACTTC
CASSYARLAEETQYF
>TRBJ1-1|TRBV27|-|once
TGTGCCAGCAGTTTATCGGGGGCTACTGAAGCTTTCTTT
CASSLSGATEAFF